The 2 T cell receptor beta chains below all came from one sample that was sequenced in a study of T cell responses to AZD1222 COVID-19 vaccine. TCRdb keeps only in-frame clones here, not all; method: immunoSEQ multiplex PCR. The sample has about 84,000 clones, roughly 86% seen once. The sequenced sample was peripheral blood, obtained 28 days after the second AZD1222 dose. The receptors were gathered from an adult who received the AZD1222 COVID-19 vaccine.

This clone was seen a single time. This chain joins TRBV5-4 and TRBJ1-1; 9 positions agree with TRBD1. CDR1 is SGHNT, CDR2 YYREEE, per germline (reference sequence). With 8 bases clipped from V and 3 bases from J, the junction kept 8 bases outside the gene matches. CDR3 length: 14 amino acids. CDR3 nucleotides: TGTGCCAGTTCGACAGGGGGGGAGCACACTGAAGCTTTCTTT. This sequence encodes CASSTGGEHTEAFF.

The sample holds one count of this clone. The chain has TRBV29-1 and TRBJ2-1, with 11 bases matching TRBD1. Trimming at V came to 3 bases and at J to 5 bases, leaving 0 bases not matched to a gene. The germline V gene has CDR1 SQVTM and CDR2 ANQGSEA. The CDR3 extends over 13 amino acids. The CDR3 region is CSVEGQGDNEQFF. CDR3 nucleotide sequence: TGCAGCGTTGAGGGACAGGGGGACAATGAGCAGTTCTTC.